The TCR beta chain under discussion was sequenced for a study of spatial heterogeneity in lung cancer. Whole-study context: The donors were 72 patients with non-small cell lung cancer that was early-stage and untreated. Mean representation of each unique TCR and UMI combination in the raw reads exceeded ten occurrences. Beta-chain sequences were consistently detected more often than alpha-chain sequences.

Individual TCR cDNA molecules each bore their own unique molecular identifier. In TCRdb, the 5' RACE reads were re-called with MiXCR into one record per CDR3 protein. The table records some 110,000 distinct CDR3 sequences, approximately 12% of them present only once. Time point described: blood at routine non-recurrence follow-up after resection. Sequencing covered unsorted whole RNA taken from tumor, nontumor lung or frozen PBMC. The junction had 13 bases not matched to a gene; V was cut back by 5 bases and J by 6 bases. This CDR3 is built from 17 residues. Looked up from germline, CDR1 is SGHRS and CDR2 is YFSETQ.

This TCR was recovered from a male donor with early-stage non-small cell lung cancer. The material sequenced was PBMCs, taken at follow-up. The rearrangement links TRBV5-1 to TRBJ2-2; 10 bases agree with TRBD1. CDR3 loop: CASRSTGGLELAGELFF. In nucleotides, the CDR3 is TGCGCCAGCAGATCGACAGGGGGCCTAGAATTGGCCGGGGAGCTGTTTTTT.